The present TCR beta chain was sequenced within a study of Ad26.COV2.S vaccination and SARS-CoV-2 variants. Study findings and constraints: Measurement of non-spike TCR breadth gave similar results in vaccine and placebo recipients.

Treatment reported: around 19 received Ad26.COV2.S at low or high dose, single or two shots; several received placebo; per-sample allocation not given. Sample collection was performed on day 63 after the first vaccine or placebo injection. Losses at the gene ends were 4 bases for V and 0 bases for J; bases not matched to a gene: 14. The CDR3 is made up of 18 amino acids. Germline lookup yields CDR1 LGHNA and CDR2 YSLEER. Regarding this clone: What it recognizes is unknown.

Libraries were prepared by immunoSEQ multiplex PCR; TCRdb keeps only in-frame clonotypes and omits some of them. This table has hundreds of thousands of clones, roughly nine tenths appearing once. The chain joins TRBV4-3 to TRBJ1-1; 7 nucleotides agree with TRBD1. This specimen consisted of peripheral blood, obtained in a trial of Ad26.COV2.S vaccine versus placebo. The TCR originated in a person aged 18 to 59 who received the Ad26.COV2.S COVID-19 vaccine or a placebo. For the CDR3, the DNA is TGCGCCAGCAGCCTCCGTTATCCCTTGACAGGGATGAACACTGAAGCTTTCTTT. It codes for CASSLRYPLTGMNTEAFF.